Listed below are T cell receptor beta chains from one sample, sequenced in a study of control samples from healthy donors and cancer patients. The protocol was immunoSEQ multiplex PCR, while the TCRdb copy is restricted to in-frame clones and leaves out a portion. The sample lists approximately 150,000 clones; 89% were seen once. The sequencing input was blood. All receptors come from a man younger than 45 in good health. Both conserved end residues are part of each CDR3. D genes are given only for firm matches. Not every row has a clone size; where given, it reads once, few, many or a size class.

D	V	J	size	CDR3	DNA
TRBD2	TRBV27	TRBJ2-3	NA	CASHTPGLAGITDTQYF	TGTGCCAGCCATACCCCGGGACTAGCGGGGATCACAGATACGCAGTATTTT
TRBD2	TRBV6-1	TRBJ2-1	NA	CASNDPGAGDKDEQFF	TGTGCCAGCAATGACCCCGGGGCGGGAGATAAGGATGAGCAGTTCTTC
NA	TRBV3-1/TRBV3-2	TRBJ2-6	NA	CASSHPGLPGANVLTF	TGTGCCAGCAGCCACCCCGGACTCCCTGGGGCCAACGTCCTGACTTTC
NA	TRBV6-1	TRBJ2-7	NA	CASSEVGGFYEQYF	TGTGCCAGCAGTGAAGTTGGAGGGTTCTACGAGCAGTACTTC
NA	TRBV18	TRBJ1-1	NA	CASSPKVNTEAFF	TGTGCCAGCTCACCGAAAGTGAACACTGAAGCTTTCTTT
TRBD2	TRBV7-2	TRBJ2-7	NA	CASSFWGGASYEQYF	TGTGCCAGCAGCTTTTGGGGGGGAGCATCCTACGAGCAGTACTTC
TRBD1	TRBV9	TRBJ1-6	NA	CASSVGNRGNSPLHF	TGTGCCAGCAGCGTAGGTAACAGGGGAAATTCACCCCTCCACTTT
NA	TRBV6-5	TRBJ1-2	NA	CAVGTTGRYGYTF	TGTGCCGTAGGTACAACAGGTCGCTATGGCTACACCTTC
NA	TRBV19	TRBJ2-5	NA	CASSNSRDTLRQETQYF	TGTGCCAGTAGCAACTCCCGGGACACCCTCCGCCAAGAGACCCAGTACTTC
TRBD2	TRBV5-1	TRBJ2-3	NA	CASSLTNGLAVTDTQYF	TGCGCCAGCAGCCTGACGAACGGACTAGCGGTAACAGATACGCAGTATTTT
TRBD2	TRBV11-2	TRBJ2-7	NA	CASSPVYSGGAYEQYF	TGTGCCAGCAGCCCCGTTTATAGCGGGGGGGCTTACGAGCAGTACTTC
TRBD1	TRBV7-9	TRBJ2-1	NA	CASSQGADEQFF	TGTGCCAGCAGCCAGGGGGCTGATGAGCAGTTCTTC
NA	TRBV7-3	TRBJ2-6	NA	CASSLGGGPGANVLTF	TGTGCCAGCAGCTTAGGAGGGGGACCCGGGGCCAACGTCCTGACTTTC
TRBD1	TRBV19	TRBJ1-3	once	CASSMGPGGLNTIYF	TGTGCCAGTAGTATGGGGCCAGGGGGCCTAAACACCATATATTTT
NA	TRBV5-5	TRBJ1-5	NA	CASSLGFGLQPQHF	TGTGCCAGCAGCTTGGGGTTTGGGCTTCAGCCCCAGCATTTT
NA	TRBV6-5	TRBJ1-3	NA	CASSVPGTFGNTIYF	TGTGCCAGCAGCGTACCCGGGACATTTGGAAACACCATATATTTT
NA	TRBV19	TRBJ2-1	NA	CASRLGGNEQFF	TGTGCCAGTAGGCTAGGTGGGAATGAGCAGTTCTTC
NA	TRBV29-1	TRBJ2-7	NA	CSGGVGRATYEQYF	TGCAGCGGTGGGGTCGGCAGGGCGACCTACGAGCAGTACTTC
NA	TRBV7-9	TRBJ1-1	once	CASSLLASRNTEAFF	TGTGCCAGCAGCTTATTGGCCAGCCGGAACACTGAAGCTTTCTTT
NA	TRBV27	TRBJ1-4	NA	CASSLVSMGANEKLFF	TGTGCCAGCAGTTTAGTTTCGATGGGGGCTAATGAAAAACTGTTTTTT
TRBD1	TRBV4-2	TRBJ1-4	NA	CASSQGNPGQGEKLFF	TGTGCCAGCAGCCAAGGAAATCCGGGACAGGGTGAAAAACTGTTTTTT
NA	TRBV9	TRBJ2-7	once	CASSPQPGSSYEQYF	TGTGCCAGCAGCCCTCAGCCGGGCAGCTCCTACGAGCAGTACTTC
TRBD1	TRBV6-2/TRBV6-3	TRBJ2-7	NA	CASSYRDRGEQYF	TGTGCCAGCAGTTACCGGGACAGAGGCGAGCAGTACTTC
TRBD1	TRBV2	TRBJ2-1	NA	CASKRDRSYNEQFF	TGTGCCAGCAAACGGGACAGGAGTTACAATGAGCAGTTCTTC
NA	TRBV12-3/TRBV12-4	TRBJ1-1	NA	CASSRQSTEAFF	TGTGCCAGCAGCCGACAGAGCACTGAAGCTTTCTTT
TRBD2	TRBV7-2	TRBJ2-7	NA	CASSASGGSYEQYF	TGTGCCAGCAGCGCTAGCGGGGGGTCCTACGAGCAGTACTTC
TRBD2	TRBV9	TRBJ2-1	NA	CASSVEVAGTSGEQFF	TGTGCCAGCAGCGTAGAGGTAGCGGGGACCTCGGGTGAGCAGTTCTTC
TRBD2	TRBV6-2/TRBV6-3	TRBJ2-2	NA	CASSYSTSGNTGELFF	TGTGCCAGCAGTTACAGTACTAGCGGGAACACCGGGGAGCTGTTTTTT
NA	TRBV20-1	TRBJ1-3	once	CSATSGNTIYF	TGCAGTGCTACCTCTGGAAACACCATATATTTT
TRBD1	TRBV19	TRBJ2-7	NA	CASSIGHYRGMTYEQYF	TGTGCCAGTAGTATTGGGCATTACAGGGGGATGACCTACGAGCAGTACTTC
NA	TRBV2	TRBJ1-2	NA	CASSGGGTGYGYTF	TGTGCCAGCAGTGGAGGAGGCACTGGCTATGGCTACACCTTC
TRBD2	TRBV11-3	TRBJ2-3	NA	CASSLGLAGASYRDTQYF	TGTGCCAGCAGCTTGGGACTAGCGGGGGCGAGCTATAGAGATACGCAGTATTTT
TRBD2	TRBV24-1	TRBJ2-7	NA	CATSDGGDAYEQYF	TGTGCCACCAGTGATGGGGGGGACGCCTACGAGCAGTACTTC
TRBD1	TRBV3-1/TRBV3-2	TRBJ1-5	NA	CASSRRQGWGQPQHF	TGTGCCAGCAGCCGAAGACAGGGCTGGGGTCAGCCCCAGCATTTT
NA	TRBV10-3	TRBJ1-1	NA	CAIRDWTDEAFF	TGTGCCATCAGGGATTGGACGGATGAAGCTTTCTTT
NA	TRBV12-3/TRBV12-4	TRBJ1-3	NA	CASRRYSGNTIYF	TGTGCCAGCCGCAGGTACTCTGGAAACACCATATATTTT